Below, 21 T cell receptor beta chains from the same sample are listed, as sequenced in a study of shared clonotypes between healthy human individuals. Clones were sequenced by immunoSEQ multiplex PCR, and TCRdb holds only the in-frame ones, with some missing. The table has approximately 87,000 clones, 60% to 80% seen once; the top ten hold 51%. Sequenced sample: memory CD8+ T cells sorted from blood. Indicated subset: CD45RO+ cells pooled with CCR7-negative TemRA cells. These receptors were taken from a man between 25 and 39 years old in good health.

The J gene is TRBJ1-5, the V gene TRBV30, with unresolved D. The germline CDR1 and CDR2 sequences are GTSNPN and SVGIG (reference sequence). The V end was cut by 4 bases, the J end by 3 bases, with 13 bases between. This CDR3 has 14 amino acids. CDR3 region: CAWKARGNNQPQHF. CDR3 in DNA: TGTGCCTGGAAGGCCCGGGGTAACAATCAGCCCCAGCATTTT.

The rearrangement links TRBV11-2 to TRBJ2-2; D is uncertain. Germline CDR1 is SGHAT and CDR2 is FQNNGV. Trimming cost V 2 bases and J 6 bases, with 10 bases left between them. This CDR3 has 14 residues. The CDR3 is CASSLNSGAGELFF. DNA for the CDR3: TGTGCCAGCAGCTTAAATTCTGGAGCCGGGGAGCTGTTTTTT.

The chain employs TRBV25-1 and TRBJ2-7, with 12 nucleotides matching TRBD2. Trimming cost V 1 base and J 2 bases; bases outside gene matches: 9. Germline assignment: CDR1 MGHDK and CDR2 SYGVNS. This CDR3 spans 18 amino acids. Here the CDR3 reads CASSESILAGGQAYEQYF. For the CDR3, the DNA is TGTGCCAGCAGTGAATCGATCCTAGCGGGAGGGCAAGCCTACGAGCAGTACTTC.

The chain carries TRBV7-7 and TRBJ2-7, with no clear D. Trimming removed 5 bases from V and 4 bases from J, with 12 bases in between. This CDR3 contains 13 residues. Per germline, CDR1 SSHAT and CDR2 FNYEAQ (reference sequence). Here the CDR3 DNA reads TGTGCCAGCAGCACCCAGACCGGGTACGAGCAGTACTTC. Translation gives CASSTQTGYEQYF.

J is TRBJ2-1 and V is TRBV9; TRBD1 is a possible D gene (8 bases). This CDR3 region has 17 residues. V was trimmed by 1 base and J by 6 bases, leaving 20 bases between them. Germline CDR1 SGDLS, CDR2 YYNGEE. The CDR3 DNA reads TGTGCCAGCAGCGTAAGCCAGGACAGGGCGGGAGTCAATGAGCAGTTCTTC. Translation gives CASSVSQDRAGVNEQFF.

The gene calls are TRBV5-1 and TRBJ2-3; D call uncertain. The germline V and J ends were trimmed by 7 bases and 1 base, with 10 bases remaining between them. This CDR3 has 13 amino acids. CDR1 is SGHRS, CDR2 YFSETQ, per germline. The CDR3 sequence: CASWYEGTDTQYF. The DNA of the CDR3 is TGCGCCAGCTGGTACGAGGGCACAGATACGCAGTATTTT.

V and J are TRBV7-4 and TRBJ2-7; the D gene is possibly TRBD1 (6 bases). Germline-derived CDR1 and CDR2 are SGHVT and SQSDAQ. V was pared by 4 bases and J by 2 bases, with 18 bases between. The CDR3 length is 16 residues. In DNA, the CDR3 is TGTGCCAGCAGCTGCGAACGAACGGACAGAGCCTACGAGCAGTACTTC. As protein: CASSCERTDRAYEQYF.

The chain carries TRBV9 and TRBJ1-1; the D is unclear. The CDR3 length is 15 residues. The germline V and J ends were trimmed by 0 bases and 5 bases, with 14 bases remaining between them. CDR1 is SGDLS, CDR2 YYNGEE, per germline. DNA of the CDR3: TGTGCCAGCAGCGTAGCTGCAGGAGGAGGGACTGAAGCTTTCTTT. Protein product: CASSVAAGGGTEAFF.

This rearrangement joins TRBV4-3 to TRBJ2-3; 7 positions match TRBD1. V shed 1 base and J 2 bases; nucleotides not matched to a gene: 6. CDR3 size: 16 residues. CDR1 is LGHNA, CDR2 YSLEER, per germline. CDR3: CASSQVTGDLTDTQYF. Here the CDR3 DNA reads TGCGCCAGCAGCCAAGTAACAGGGGACCTCACAGATACGCAGTATTTT.

The J gene is TRBJ1-1, the V gene TRBV5-1, with D hard to call. V lost 4 bases to trimming and J lost 1 base, with 14 bases between them. The CDR3 spans 15 residues. Germline V gene data show CDR1 as SGHRS and CDR2 as YFSETQ. Written as DNA, the CDR3 is TGCGCCAGCAGCCCCCGGGGTGTCCAGAACACTGAAGCTTTCTTT. Amino acids: CASSPRGVQNTEAFF.

This chain connects TRBV2 to TRBJ2-3, with 9 bases lining up with TRBD2. Trimming at V came to 3 bases and at J to 3 bases, leaving 4 bases not matched to a gene. The germline V gene encodes CDR1 SNHLY and CDR2 FYNNEI. The CDR3 has 15 amino acids. The CDR3 DNA reads as TGTGCCAGCAGTGATGCCCTAGCGGGAACAGATACGCAGTATTTT. Translated: CASSDALAGTDTQYF.

Within the sample, this clone is medium-sized. The J gene is TRBJ1-5, the V gene TRBV4-3; the match to TRBD1 covers 7 bases. The CDR3 runs to 15 residues. The trim removed 1 base at V and 4 bases at J, leaving 4 bases unmatched. The V gene's germline CDR1 is LGHNA and CDR2 YSLEER. CDR3 sequence reads: CASSQAAGGNQPQHF. The CDR3 nucleotides read TGCGCCAGCAGCCAAGCGGCAGGGGGAAATCAGCCCCAGCATTTT.

This clone was found once. V usage is TRBV11-1 and J usage is TRBJ2-1; D remains ambiguous. V was trimmed by 5 bases and J by 1 base, leaving 15 bases between them. Germline CDR1 SGHAT, CDR2 FQDESV (reference sequence). The CDR3 loop spans 16 amino acids. The CDR3 loop is CASSLTPLGSYNEQFF. CDR3 DNA sequence: TGTGCCAGCAGCCTCACCCCCCTCGGGTCCTACAATGAGCAGTTCTTC.

This clone has more than one count but fewer than ten. The genes are TRBV23-1 and TRBJ1-5; no clear D. TRBV23-1 is placed among ORFs of uncertain function. CDR3 length equals 10 residues. Trimming took off 1 base at V and 9 bases at J, with 1 base between the two ends. The CDR3 DNA reads as TGCGCCAGCAGTCAATTGCCCCAGCATTTT. This translates into CASSQLPQHF.

The rearrangement joins TRBV28 to TRBJ2-1; D is perhaps TRBD2 (5 bases). CDR3 length: 11 residues. V dropped 4 bases and J dropped 8 bases, with 6 bases sitting between them. The germline gives CDR1 MDHEN, CDR2 SYDVKM. The CDR3 DNA reads as TGTGCCAGCAGTTGGGAGTATGAGCAGTTCTTC. Its protein is CASSWEYEQFF.

The chain joins TRBV11-2 to TRBJ1-3; 10 bases map to TRBD1. This CDR3 is 15 amino acids long. Germline CDR1 is SGHAT and CDR2 is FQNNGV. With 5 bases clipped from V and 5 bases from J, the junction kept 6 bases outside the gene matches. The CDR3 nucleotides read TGTGCCAGCAGCCCCGACAGGGGGCGAAGAAACACCATATATTTT. As protein: CASSPDRGRRNTIYF.

This rearrangement joins TRBV7-9 to TRBJ2-7; 9 positions agree with TRBD2. CDR3 length: 15 amino acids. Germline CDR1 is SEHNR and CDR2 is FQNEAQ (reference sequence). V lost 5 bases to trimming and J lost 0 bases; unmatched junction nucleotides: 5. The CDR3 sequence: CASSPSSGSSYEQYF. DNA of the CDR3: TGTGCCAGCAGCCCGAGTAGCGGGAGCTCCTACGAGCAGTACTTC.

The chain recombines TRBV7-2 with TRBJ2-7, with D perhaps TRBD1 (6 bases). Per germline, CDR1 SGHTA and CDR2 FQGNSA. With 2 bases removed from V and 5 bases from J, the gap between germline ends came to 13 bases. The length of the CDR3 is 14 residues. The CDR3 sequence: CASSLLQGAHEQYF. The CDR3 coding sequence is TGTGCCAGCAGCTTATTACAGGGCGCCCACGAGCAGTACTTC.

The chain combines TRBV9 with TRBJ2-5; 9 bases line up with TRBD2. CDR3 length equals 15 residues. Trimming at V came to 1 base and at J to 5 bases, leaving 6 bases not matched to a gene. The V gene's germline CDR1 is SGDLS and CDR2 YYNGEE. The CDR3 here is CASSVRAGGKETQYF. CDR3 bases: TGTGCCAGCAGCGTAAGAGCGGGAGGAAAGGAGACCCAGTACTTC.

V gene TRBV7-2 combines with J gene TRBJ2-1, with 11 bases that match TRBD2. Per the germline V gene, CDR1 is SGHTA and CDR2 is FQGNSA. The CDR3 has 18 residues. The V segment lost 3 bases and the J segment 0 bases; nucleotides outside the gene matches: 7. Here the CDR3 DNA reads TGTGCCAGCAGCTTCCCACGGACTAGCGGGCTCTCCTACAATGAGCAGTTCTTC. This encodes CASSFPRTSGLSYNEQFF.

The V and J genes are TRBV7-6 and TRBJ2-7, with 7 nucleotides matching TRBD2. J was trimmed by 4 bases and V by 5 bases; bases with no gene match: 11. The CDR3 has 15 residues. Germline-derived CDR1 and CDR2 are SGHVS and FNYEAQ. The DNA for the CDR3 is TGTGCCAGCAGCGTAAATGCGGGAGAAATTTACGAGCAGTACTTC. As protein: CASSVNAGEIYEQYF.